Here is one T cell receptor beta chain with its context. With 6 bases removed from V and 8 bases from J, the gap between germline ends came to 19 bases. This CDR3 has 14 amino acids. This entry is derived from a study of T cells after yellow fever vaccination. TCRdb ran MiXCR on the 5' RACE reads and lists one entry per CDR3 protein. The sample consists of more than 300,000 distinct CDR3 sequences, around 4.5% of them appearing once. Specimen: PBMCs, collected 15 days after the yellow fever booster vaccination. The rearrangement joins TRBV12-3 or TRBV12-4 to TRBJ1-2; possible D gene TRBD1, 6 bases. This TCR was sampled from a man aged 18 to 29 who received the YFV17D yellow fever vaccine. The CDR3 spells CASSQTGSPGGYTF. The CDR3 DNA sequence: TGTGCCAGCAGCCAGACAGGATCGCCGGGCGGCTACACCTTC.